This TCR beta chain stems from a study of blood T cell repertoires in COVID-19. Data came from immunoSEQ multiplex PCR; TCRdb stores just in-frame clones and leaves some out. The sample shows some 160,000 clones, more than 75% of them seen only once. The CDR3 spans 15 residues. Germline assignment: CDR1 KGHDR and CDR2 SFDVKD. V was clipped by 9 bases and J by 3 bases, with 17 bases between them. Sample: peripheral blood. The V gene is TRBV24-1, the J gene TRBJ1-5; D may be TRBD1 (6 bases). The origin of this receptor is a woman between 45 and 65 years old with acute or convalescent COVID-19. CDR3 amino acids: CATGPPGAINQPQHF. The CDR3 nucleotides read TGTGCCACCGGCCCCCCAGGGGCGATCAATCAGCCCCAGCATTTT.